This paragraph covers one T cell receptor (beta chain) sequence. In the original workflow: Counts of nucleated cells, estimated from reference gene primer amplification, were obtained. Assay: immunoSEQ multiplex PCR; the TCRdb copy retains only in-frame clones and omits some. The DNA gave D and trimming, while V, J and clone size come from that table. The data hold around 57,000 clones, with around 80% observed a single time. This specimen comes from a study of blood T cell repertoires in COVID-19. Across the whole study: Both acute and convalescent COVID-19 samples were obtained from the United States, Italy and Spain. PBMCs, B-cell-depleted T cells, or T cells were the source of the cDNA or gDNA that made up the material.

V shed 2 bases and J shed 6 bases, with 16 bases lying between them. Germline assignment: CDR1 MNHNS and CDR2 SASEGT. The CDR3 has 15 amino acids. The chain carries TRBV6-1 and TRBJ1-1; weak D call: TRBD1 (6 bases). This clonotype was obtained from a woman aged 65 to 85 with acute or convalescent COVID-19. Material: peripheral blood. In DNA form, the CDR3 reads TGTGCCAGCAGTGAAACCGCAGGGGAGATCTCTGAAGCTTTCTTT. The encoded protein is CASSETAGEISEAFF.